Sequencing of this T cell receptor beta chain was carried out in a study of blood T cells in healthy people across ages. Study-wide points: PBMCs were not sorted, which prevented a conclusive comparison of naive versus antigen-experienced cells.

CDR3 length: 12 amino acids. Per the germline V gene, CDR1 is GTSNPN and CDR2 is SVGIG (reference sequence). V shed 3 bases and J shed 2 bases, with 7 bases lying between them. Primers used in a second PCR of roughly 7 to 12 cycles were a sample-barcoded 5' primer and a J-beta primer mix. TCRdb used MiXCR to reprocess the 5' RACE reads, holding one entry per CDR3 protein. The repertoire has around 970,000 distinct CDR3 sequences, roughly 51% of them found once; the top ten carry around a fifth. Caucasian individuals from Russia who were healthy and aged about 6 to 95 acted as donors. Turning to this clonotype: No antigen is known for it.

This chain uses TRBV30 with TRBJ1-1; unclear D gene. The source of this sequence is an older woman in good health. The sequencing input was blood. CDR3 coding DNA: TGTGCCTGGAGAAACATTAACACTGAAGCTTTCTTT. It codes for CAWRNINTEAFF.